The 25 T cell receptor beta chains presented below share a single source sample, sequenced in a study of T-cell reconstitution after alpha-beta-depleted transplantation in children (dated by TCRdb to 2016 to 2018). The library was generated by PCR. Sequencing used an Illumina HiSeq 2500. Molecular barcoding was employed in the preparation of TCR libraries, with unique molecular identifiers being used to normalize TCRbeta repertoire quantification. TCRdb redid the processing of the public reads, applying fastp at Q25 and MiXCR, and retained in-frame beta chains. Each entry is one CDR3 protein sequence, shown with its most common DNA and genes. Present in this sample are a few hundred thousand distinct CDR3 sequences, roughly 30% of which were seen just once. The top ten clonotypes cover about a third of the sample. The sample's treatment or condition label is to be understood as: allogeneic hematopoietic cell transplantation with graft depleted of TCRalphabeta T cells and CD19 B cells.

Sequencing used PBMCs, obtained before TCRalphabeta/CD19-depleted stem cell transplant. The receptor set was obtained from a boy under three years old with Wiskott-Aldrich syndrome, due to receive a stem cell transplant.

This clonotype turned up a few times. The chain couples TRBV4-2 to TRBJ2-1, with TRBD2 matching 8 bases. With 4 bases clipped from V and 6 bases from J, the junction kept 11 bases outside the gene matches. The CDR3 covers 16 residues. CDR1 LGHNA and CDR2 YNFKEQ come from the germline V gene. CDR3 sequence reads: CASSLTAGVGSNEQFF. Here the CDR3 DNA reads TGTGCCAGCAGCCTAACAGCGGGAGTGGGGAGCAATGAGCAGTTCTTC.

The chain joins TRBV30 to TRBJ2-3, with 7 nucleotides matching TRBD2. The germline CDR1 and CDR2 sequences are GTSNPN and SVGIG (reference sequence). The CDR3 is 14 amino acids. The trim removed 5 bases at V and 5 bases at J, leaving 10 bases unmatched. In nucleotides, the CDR3 is TGTGCCTGGGCTAGTAGCGGGTTCTTAGATACGCAGTATTTT. It encodes CAWASSGFLDTQYF.

This clonotype was observed once. The V gene is TRBV5-5, the J gene TRBJ1-4; TRBD1 matches 10 bases. Germline-derived CDR1 and CDR2 are SGHKS and YYEKEE (reference sequence). The V segment lost 1 base and the J segment 8 bases; nucleotides outside the gene matches: 14. The CDR3 is made up of 18 amino acids. In DNA form, the CDR3 reads TGTGCCAGCAGCTTGCCGACAGGGGGCCACCCGGTGACGGAAAAACTGTTTTTT. Translated: CASSLPTGGHPVTEKLFF.

The table lists this clonotype with a few counts. J is TRBJ2-2 and V is TRBV5-1; D assignment may be TRBD1 or TRBD2 (5 bases each). Germline CDR1 and CDR2: SGHRS and YFSETQ. This CDR3 contains 16 residues. V was pared by 1 base and J by 4 bases, with 14 bases between. The DNA for the CDR3 is TGCGCCAGCAGCTTGACACGGGGCGGACGCACCGGGGAGCTGTTTTTT. Translating it yields CASSLTRGGRTGELFF. Full variable domain (outside the CDR3, taken from reference TRBV5-1 and TRBJ2-2): KAGVTQTPRYLIKTRGQQVTLSCSPISGHRSVSWYQQTPGQGLQFLFEYFSETQRNKGNFPGRFSGRQFSNSRSEMNVSTLELGDSALYLCASSLTRGGRTGELFFGEGSRLTVL.

With respect to this clonotype: Just one base apart from a much larger clone, this may be a read error. It is likely a read error, because the conserved phenylalanine at the end of the CDR3 is missing. The chain employs TRBV5-1 and TRBJ2-1; D is unclear. Deletions cut 0 bases from V and 2 bases from J, with 6 bases between. This CDR3 comprises 14 residues. CDR1 is SGHRS, CDR2 YFSETQ, per germline. DNA of the CDR3: TGCGCCAGCAGCTTGGACAGAGCCTACAATGAGCAGTTCATC. Residues: CASSLDRAYNEQFI.

The rearrangement links TRBV18 to TRBJ1-3, with D possibly matching TRBD1 (5 bases). V gave up 3 bases and J gave up 0 bases, with 12 bases separating them. The CDR3 spans 16 residues. Germline V lookup: CDR1 KGHSH, CDR2 LQKENI. The CDR3 DNA reads TGTGCCAGCTCACCGACTCCGGACAACTCTGGAAACACCATATATTTT. It specifies CASSPTPDNSGNTIYF. Using reference TRBV18 and TRBJ1-3 for the parts outside the CDR3, the full variable domain is NAGVMQNPRHLVRRRGQEARLRCSPMKGHSHVYWYRQLPEEGLKFMVYLQKENIIDESGMPKERFSAEFPKEGPSILRIQQVVRGDSAAYFCASSPTPDNSGNTIYFGEGSWLTVV.

In this sample, this clonotype turned up a few times. This chain uses TRBV2 with TRBJ2-3, with D possibly TRBD1 on 6 matching bases. Trimming removed 5 bases from V and 3 bases from J, with 24 bases in between. The CDR3 contains 18 residues. Germline CDR1 is SNHLY and CDR2 is FYNNEI. The CDR3: CASSTETRGGTRTDTQYF. CDR3 coding DNA: TGTGCCAGCAGTACCGAAACCCGGGGTGGGACACGGACAGATACGCAGTATTTT.

This clonotype was seen more than once but under ten times. The rearrangement uses TRBV20-1 and TRBJ1-5, with D possibly being TRBD1 (5 bases). This CDR3 comprises 13 residues. Trimming cost V 5 bases and J 6 bases, with 14 bases left between them. Germline CDR1 DFQATT, CDR2 SNEGSKA (reference sequence). CDR3: CSARQGSAQPQHF. CDR3 DNA: TGCAGTGCTCGGCAGGGATCGGCTCAGCCCCAGCATTTT.

V and J are TRBV7-2 and TRBJ2-2; D possibly corresponds to TRBD1 (6 bases). The CDR3 consists of 15 residues. Germline CDR1 SGHTA, CDR2 FQGNSA. Trimming cost V 5 bases and J 6 bases, with 16 bases left between them. In DNA form, the CDR3 reads TGTGCCAGCAGCCTCCAGGGGCCATCTTCCGGGGAGCTGTTTTTT. This sequence encodes CASSLQGPSSGELFF. Drawing the rest from reference TRBV7-2 and TRBJ2-2, the complete variable domain is GAGVSQSPSNKVTEKGKDVELRCDPISGHTALYWYRQSLGQGLEFLIYFQGNSAPDKSGLPSDRFSAERTGGSVSTLTIQRTQQEDSAVYLCASSLQGPSSGELFFGEGSRLTVL.

This clonotype showed up just a few times. The chain carries TRBV4-1 and TRBJ2-5, with TRBD2 identical over 8 bases. CDR1 and CDR2 from the germline V gene are MGHRA and YSYEKL. The CDR3 runs 15 residues. The V and J ends lost 5 bases and 1 base, in that order; junction bases with no gene match: 6. As DNA, the CDR3 is TGCGCCAGCAGCTTCCGAGCGGGAGCCCAAGAGACCCAGTACTTC. Amino acid sequence: CASSFRAGAQETQYF.

This clonotype was detected ten times or more. The chain combines TRBV20-1 with TRBJ1-1, with D maybe TRBD1 (5 bases). V lost 3 bases and J 5 bases, leaving 16 bases between the germline ends. The CDR3 runs 14 residues. The V gene's germline CDR1 is DFQATT and CDR2 SNEGSKA (reference sequence). Here the CDR3 reads CSASMSGGGTEAFF. DNA of the CDR3: TGCAGTGCTAGTATGTCTGGGGGAGGAACTGAAGCTTTCTTT.

The table lists this clonotype with a few counts. The chain has TRBV7-6 and TRBJ1-1; D may be TRBD1 (5 bases). V was clipped by 2 bases and J by 1 base, with 8 bases between them. The CDR3 loop spans 14 amino acids. Germline values: CDR1 SGHVS, CDR2 FNYEAQ. CDR3 region: CASSLWGGNTEAFF. DNA for the CDR3: TGTGCCAGCAGCTTATGGGGCGGGAACACTGAAGCTTTCTTT.

V usage is TRBV7-9 and J usage is TRBJ2-5; 7 nucleotides match TRBD2. CDR3 length: 13 residues. Germline V lookup: CDR1 SEHNR, CDR2 FQNEAQ (reference sequence). The CDR3, as DNA: TGTGCTTTAAAGGCTAGCGGACAAGAGACCCAGTACTTC. This codes for CALKASGQETQYF. Looking up the rest from reference TRBV7-9 and TRBJ2-5 gives the full variable domain: DTGVSQNPRHKITKRGQNVTFRCDPISEHNRLYWYRQTLGQGPEFLTYFQNEAQLEKSRLLSDRFSAERPKGSFSTLEIQRTEQGDSAMYLCALKASGQETQYFGPGTRLLVL.

V and J are TRBV5-1 and TRBJ2-1, with D unclear. This CDR3 has 15 residues. Deletions cut 4 bases from V and 5 bases from J, with 16 bases between. Germline CDR1 reads SGHRS; CDR2 reads YFSETQ. The CDR3 region is CASSRIGLGDNEQFF. DNA of the CDR3: TGCGCCAGCAGCCGGATAGGGTTAGGTGACAATGAGCAGTTCTTC.

The chain carries TRBV10-3 and TRBJ2-3; tentative D call: TRBD1 (6 bases). Trimming removed 0 bases from V and 0 bases from J, with 13 bases in between. The CDR3 totals 17 residues. The V gene's germline CDR1 is ENHRY and CDR2 SYGVKD. CDR3 in amino acids: CAISESRGTGSTDTQYF. CDR3 DNA: TGTGCCATCAGTGAGTCGAGGGGAACAGGGAGCACAGATACGCAGTATTTT.

This clonotype turned up a few times. V and J are TRBV9 and TRBJ2-1, with D possibly being TRBD2 (5 bases). The CDR3 runs 15 residues. The germline gives CDR1 SGDLS, CDR2 YYNGEE. With 2 bases removed from V and 0 bases from J, the gap between germline ends came to 9 bases. CDR3 DNA sequence: TGTGCCAGCAGCGTCGGTAGCGCCTCCTACAATGAGCAGTTCTTC. Protein product: CASSVGSASYNEQFF.

This clonotype was detected only a few times. V usage is TRBV29-1 and J usage is TRBJ2-6; TRBD1 matches 9 bases. Germline V lookup: CDR1 SQVTM, CDR2 ANQGSEA. V trimming: 7 bases; J trimming: 4 bases; junction bases outside the gene matches: 8. There are 15 residues in the CDR3. CDR3 amino acids: CSEKGTGSGANVLTF. As DNA, the CDR3 is TGCAGCGAGAAGGGGACAGGGAGCGGGGCCAACGTCCTGACTTTC.

This sequence joins TRBV5-1 and TRBJ1-1, with D tentatively TRBD1 (5 bases). Germline CDR1 is SGHRS and CDR2 is YFSETQ. CDR3 size: 15 residues. Trimming cost V 4 bases and J 2 bases, with 15 bases left between them. The CDR3 loop reads CASSLNTGLNTEAFF. The DNA for the CDR3 is TGCGCCAGCAGCCTGAACACAGGCCTCAACACTGAAGCTTTCTTT. The variable domain in full, with the rest retrieved from reference TRBV5-1 and TRBJ1-1, is KAGVTQTPRYLIKTRGQQVTLSCSPISGHRSVSWYQQTPGQGLQFLFEYFSETQRNKGNFPGRFSGRQFSNSRSEMNVSTLELGDSALYLCASSLNTGLNTEAFFGQGTRLTVV.

V is TRBV5-1 and J is TRBJ2-7; tentative D call: TRBD1 (6 bases). V was shortened by 5 bases and J by 2 bases, with 17 bases between the two germline ends. From germline, CDR1 is SGHRS and CDR2 YFSETQ. The CDR3 loop spans 15 amino acids. The CDR3, as DNA: TGCGCCAGCAGACAACAGGGATCCCCCCCCTACGAGCAGTACTTC. Its translation is CASRQQGSPPYEQYF. Based on the CDR3 plus reference TRBV5-1 and TRBJ2-7, the full variable domain is KAGVTQTPRYLIKTRGQQVTLSCSPISGHRSVSWYQQTPGQGLQFLFEYFSETQRNKGNFPGRFSGRQFSNSRSEMNVSTLELGDSALYLCASRQQGSPPYEQYFGPGTRLTVT.

This clonotype has just a few counts. The V call is TRBV20-1, the J call TRBJ2-5; tentative D call: TRBD2 (6 bases). Trimming cost V 3 bases and J 3 bases, with 11 bases left between them. The CDR3 loop spans 13 amino acids. CDR1 and CDR2 from the germline V gene are DFQATT and SNEGSKA (reference sequence). DNA of the CDR3: TGCAGTGCTAGCTCCGGGAGAAAAGAGACCCAGTACTTC. Its translation is CSASSGRKETQYF.

In its sample, this clonotype was seen a few times. The V gene is TRBV27, the J gene TRBJ1-6, with D unclear. Trimming cost V 6 bases and J 5 bases, with 14 bases left between them. This CDR3 has 15 amino acids. Per germline, CDR1 MNHEY and CDR2 SMNVEV (reference sequence). The CDR3 spells CASSGGTWDNSPLHF. CDR3 coding DNA: TGTGCCAGCAGCGGTGGCACCTGGGATAATTCACCCCTCCACTTT.

The V call is TRBV7-9, the J call TRBJ2-1; no clear D gene. From germline, CDR1 is SEHNR and CDR2 FQNEAQ (reference sequence). Trimming cost V 3 bases and J 9 bases, with 18 bases left between them. The CDR3 has 15 residues. This CDR3 is CASSFFPVGSGEQFF. Written as DNA, the CDR3 is TGTGCCAGCAGCTTTTTTCCTGTGGGGTCGGGTGAGCAGTTCTTC.

This clonotype was counted only a few times. The chain recombines TRBV5-1 with TRBJ1-5; D might be TRBD1 (5 bases). This CDR3 has 16 amino acids. The germline V and J ends were trimmed by 4 bases and 0 bases, with 14 bases remaining between them. Germline CDR1 SGHRS, CDR2 YFSETQ. This CDR3 reads CASSEGHIDSNQPQHF. For the CDR3, the DNA is TGCGCCAGCAGCGAAGGACACATAGATAGCAATCAGCCCCAGCATTTT.

The V gene is TRBV7-2, the J gene TRBJ2-7, with D possibly being TRBD2 (6 bases). The germline CDR1 and CDR2 sequences are SGHTA and FQGNSA. Trimming stripped 0 bases from V and 4 bases from J, with 16 bases between. The CDR3 runs to 16 residues. CDR3 nucleotides: TGTGCCAGCAGCTTAGCGTTGGGGACTTCGGGATACGAGCAGTACTTC. This sequence encodes CASSLALGTSGYEQYF.

This chain joins TRBV12-3 or TRBV12-4 and TRBJ1-5; D is perhaps TRBD1 (5 bases). Trimming left V 4 bases short and J 7 bases short, with 14 bases between. The CDR3 has 14 residues. The CDR3 region has the DNA TGTGCCAGCAGTTCACGACCGGGGGAGCAGCCCCAGCATTTT. Its protein is CASSSRPGEQPQHF.